This TCR beta chain came from a study of regulatory and conventional T cells in RAG deficiency. On this clone itself: The target antigen is unknown.

This CDR3 has 14 amino acids. Trimming took 3 bases from V and 2 from J; bases not matched to a gene: 4. Per germline, CDR1 SGHNT and CDR2 YYREEE (reference sequence). The sorted regulatory T cells were CD4+, CD25-high and CD127-low, with genomic DNA sequenced. Study-wide results and limits: Treg unique TCR beta sequences were about 92-fold fewer in Omenn syndrome and CID/AS patients than controls. Shannon entropy was markedly lower and Simpson indices higher in RAG-deficient patients than control T-cell subsets. In Omenn syndrome, Treg and Tconv repertoires overlapped >75%.

Using immunoSEQ multiplex PCR, the repertoire was profiled, and TCRdb retains in-frame clones only, with some absent. The repertoire has tens of thousands of clones, 75% to 95% of them found once; the top ten carry over 0.75%. Separately, the same data were catalogued under a study of regulatory T cells. That publication notes: Amplification used 52 TRBV primers and 13 TRBJ primers. Patient repertoires had restricted TRB V-J pairs and skewed V and J usage, most in Tregs.

This sequence was found in a human donor in good health. This sequence joins TRBV5-4 and TRBJ2-7, with TRBD2 identical over 8 bases. The sample comprised Tregs sorted from blood. The CDR3 spells CASSYSGTTYEQYF. The DNA of the CDR3 is TGTGCCAGCAGCTATAGCGGGACTACCTACGAGCAGTACTTC.